This T cell receptor (beta chain) was recovered during a study of T cells in localized non-small cell lung cancer. Profiled with immunoSEQ multiplex PCR; TCRdb holds only in-frame clones, not every one. The data contain tens of thousands of clones, around 86% of them singletons. The germline gives CDR1 MNHNS, CDR2 SASEGT. This CDR3 region has 15 residues. V dropped 5 bases and J dropped 7 bases, with 17 bases sitting between them. This receptor was obtained from a woman aged 18-49 years with stage III lung adenocarcinoma. This rearrangement joins TRBV6-1 to TRBJ2-2; D possibly corresponds to TRBD1 (5 bases). The source material was peripheral blood, sampled before any cancer treatment. CDR3 sequence (DNA): TGTGCCAGCAGTCCAGCGACTCAGGGTGGCGGGGAGCTGTTTTTT. Protein sequence: CASSPATQGGGELFF.